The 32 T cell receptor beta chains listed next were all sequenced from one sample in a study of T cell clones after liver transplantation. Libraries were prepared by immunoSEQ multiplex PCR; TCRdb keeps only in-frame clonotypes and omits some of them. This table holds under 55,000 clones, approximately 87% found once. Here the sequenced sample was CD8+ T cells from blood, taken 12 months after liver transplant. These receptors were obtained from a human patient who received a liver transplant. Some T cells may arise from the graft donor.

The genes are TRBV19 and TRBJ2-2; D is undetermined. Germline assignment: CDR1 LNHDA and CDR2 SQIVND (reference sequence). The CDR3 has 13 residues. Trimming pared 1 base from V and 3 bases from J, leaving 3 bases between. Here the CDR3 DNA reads TGTGCCAGTAGTATAGCGGACACCGGGGAGCTGTTTTTT. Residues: CASSIADTGELFF.

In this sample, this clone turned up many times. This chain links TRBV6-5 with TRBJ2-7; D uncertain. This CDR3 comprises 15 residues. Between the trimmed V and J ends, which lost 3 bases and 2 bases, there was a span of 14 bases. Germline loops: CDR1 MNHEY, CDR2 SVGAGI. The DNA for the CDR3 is TGTGCCAGCAGTTATACACCTGGGATTACCTACGAGCAGTACTTC. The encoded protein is CASSYTPGITYEQYF.

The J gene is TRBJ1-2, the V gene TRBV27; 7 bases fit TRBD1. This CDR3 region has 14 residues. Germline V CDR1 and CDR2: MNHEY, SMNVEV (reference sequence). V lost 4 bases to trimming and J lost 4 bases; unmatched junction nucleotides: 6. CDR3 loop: CASSSLGGGYGYTF. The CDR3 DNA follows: TGTGCCAGCAGTTCCCTAGGGGGCGGCTATGGCTACACCTTC.

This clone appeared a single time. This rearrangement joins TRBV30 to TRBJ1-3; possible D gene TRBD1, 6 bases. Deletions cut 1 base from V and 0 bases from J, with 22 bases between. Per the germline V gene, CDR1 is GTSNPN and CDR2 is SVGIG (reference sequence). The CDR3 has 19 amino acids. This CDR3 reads CAWSGPTYLGQLSGNTIYF. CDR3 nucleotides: TGTGCCTGGAGTGGCCCCACCTATCTCGGACAGCTCTCTGGAAACACCATATATTTT. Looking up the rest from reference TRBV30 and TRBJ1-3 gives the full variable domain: SQTIHQWPATLVQPVGSPLSLECTVEGTSNPNLYWYRQAAGRGLQLLFYSVGIGQISSEVPQNLSASRPQDRQFILSSKKLLLSDSGFYLCAWSGPTYLGQLSGNTIYFGEGSWLTVV.

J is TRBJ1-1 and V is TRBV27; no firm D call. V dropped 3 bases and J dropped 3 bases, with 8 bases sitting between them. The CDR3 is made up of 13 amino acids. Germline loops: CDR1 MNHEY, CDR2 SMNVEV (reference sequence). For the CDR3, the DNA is TGTGCCAGCAGTTTCGGCCCACACACTGAAGCTTTCTTT. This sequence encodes CASSFGPHTEAFF.

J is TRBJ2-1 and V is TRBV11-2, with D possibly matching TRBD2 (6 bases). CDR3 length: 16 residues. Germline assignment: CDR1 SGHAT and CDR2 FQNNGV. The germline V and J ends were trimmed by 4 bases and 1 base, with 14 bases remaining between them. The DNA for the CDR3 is TGTGCCAGCAGCTCCGGGACTTTCCCTTCCTACAATGAGCAGTTCTTC. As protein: CASSSGTFPSYNEQFF.

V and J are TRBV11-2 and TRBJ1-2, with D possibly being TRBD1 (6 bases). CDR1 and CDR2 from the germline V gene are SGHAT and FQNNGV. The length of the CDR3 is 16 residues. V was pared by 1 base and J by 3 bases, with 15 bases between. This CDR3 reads CASSLVGPQGHYGYTF. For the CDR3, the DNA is TGTGCCAGCAGCTTAGTGGGCCCACAGGGTCACTATGGCTACACCTTC.

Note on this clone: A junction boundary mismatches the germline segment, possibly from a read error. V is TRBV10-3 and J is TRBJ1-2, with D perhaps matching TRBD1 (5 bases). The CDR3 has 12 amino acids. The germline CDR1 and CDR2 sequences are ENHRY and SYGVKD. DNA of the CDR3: TGTGCCATCAGTGAGTCGGGGCAGGTTGCGGAGTTC. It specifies CAISESGQVAEF.

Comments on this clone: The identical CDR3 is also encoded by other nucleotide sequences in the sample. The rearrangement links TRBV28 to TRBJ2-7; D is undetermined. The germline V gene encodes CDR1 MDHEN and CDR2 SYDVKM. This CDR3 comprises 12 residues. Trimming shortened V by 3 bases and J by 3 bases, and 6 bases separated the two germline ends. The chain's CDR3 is CASSFGSYEQYF. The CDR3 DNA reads TGTGCCAGCAGTTTTGGAAGCTACGAGCAGTACTTC. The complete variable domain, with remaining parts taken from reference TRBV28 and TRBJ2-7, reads DVKVTQSSRYLVKRTGEKVFLECVQDMDHENMFWYRQDPGLGLRLIYFSYDVKMKEKGDIPEGYSVSREKKERFSLILESASTNQTSMYLCASSFGSYEQYFGPGTRLTVT.

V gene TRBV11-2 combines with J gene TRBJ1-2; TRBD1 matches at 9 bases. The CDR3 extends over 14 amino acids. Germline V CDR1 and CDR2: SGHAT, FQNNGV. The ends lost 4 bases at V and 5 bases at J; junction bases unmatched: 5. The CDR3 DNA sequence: TGTGCCAGCAGCTACCGACAGGGGGGATATGGCTACACCTTC. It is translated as CASSYRQGGYGYTF.

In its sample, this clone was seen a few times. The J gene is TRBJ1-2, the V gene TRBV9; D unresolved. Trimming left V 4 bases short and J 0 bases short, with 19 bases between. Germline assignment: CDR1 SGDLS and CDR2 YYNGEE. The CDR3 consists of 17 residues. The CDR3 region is CASSPDRGGYSNYGYTF. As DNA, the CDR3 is TGTGCCAGCAGCCCAGACCGCGGCGGATACTCTAACTATGGCTACACCTTC.

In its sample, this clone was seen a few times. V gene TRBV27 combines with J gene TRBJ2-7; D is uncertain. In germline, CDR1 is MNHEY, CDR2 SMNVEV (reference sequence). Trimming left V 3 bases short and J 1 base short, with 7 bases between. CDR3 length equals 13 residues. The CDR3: CASSFGRSYEQYF. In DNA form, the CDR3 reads TGTGCCAGCAGTTTCGGCAGATCCTACGAGCAGTACTTC.

CDR3 DNA sequence: TGTGCCAGCGCCGGACAGGGCGGGGCCGGGGAGCTGTTTTTT. Translation: CASAGQGGAGELFF. The V and J genes are TRBV7-7 and TRBJ2-2; the match to TRBD1 covers 8 bases. J lost 6 bases, V lost 8 bases, and 8 bases had no gene match. CDR3 length: 14 amino acids. The germline V gene encodes CDR1 SSHAT and CDR2 FNYEAQ (reference sequence).

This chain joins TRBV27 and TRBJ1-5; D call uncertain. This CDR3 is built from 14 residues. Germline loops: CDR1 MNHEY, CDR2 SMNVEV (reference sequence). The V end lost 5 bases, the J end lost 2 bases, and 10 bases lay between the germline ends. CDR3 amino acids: CASSPLEGNQPQHF. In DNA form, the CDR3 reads TGTGCCAGCAGTCCACTCGAAGGCAATCAGCCCCAGCATTTT.

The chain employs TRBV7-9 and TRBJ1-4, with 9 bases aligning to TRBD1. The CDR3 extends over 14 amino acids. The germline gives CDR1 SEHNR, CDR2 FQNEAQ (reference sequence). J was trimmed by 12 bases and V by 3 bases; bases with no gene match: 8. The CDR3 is CASSFPGTGLELFF. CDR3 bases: TGTGCCAGCAGCTTTCCCGGGACAGGGCTCGAACTGTTTTTT. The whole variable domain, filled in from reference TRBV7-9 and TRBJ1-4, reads DTGVSQNPRHKITKRGQNVTFRCDPISEHNRLYWYRQTLGQGPEFLTYFQNEAQLEKSRLLSDRFSAERPKGSFSTLEIQRTEQGDSAMYLCASSFPGTGLELFFGSGTQLSVL.

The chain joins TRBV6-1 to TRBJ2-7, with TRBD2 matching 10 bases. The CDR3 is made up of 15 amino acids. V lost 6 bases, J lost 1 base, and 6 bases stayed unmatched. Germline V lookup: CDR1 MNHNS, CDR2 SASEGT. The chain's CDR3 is CASSPTSGISYEQYF. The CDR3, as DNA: TGTGCCAGCAGCCCTACTAGCGGGATATCCTACGAGCAGTACTTC.

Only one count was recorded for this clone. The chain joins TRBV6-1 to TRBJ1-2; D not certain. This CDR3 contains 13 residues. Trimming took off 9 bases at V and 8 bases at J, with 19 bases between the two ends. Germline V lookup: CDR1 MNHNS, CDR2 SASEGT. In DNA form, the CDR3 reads TGTGCCAGACTCTTTGACCGGGCGGGCGGCTACACCTTC. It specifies CARLFDRAGGYTF.

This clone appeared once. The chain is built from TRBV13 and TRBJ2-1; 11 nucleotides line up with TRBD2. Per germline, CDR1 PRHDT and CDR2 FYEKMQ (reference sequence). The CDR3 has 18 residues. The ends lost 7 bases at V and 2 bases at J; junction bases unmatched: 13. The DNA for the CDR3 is TGTGCCAGCACCTTCAGGGGTAGCGGGAGGGGGCCCTACAATGAGCAGTTCTTC. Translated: CASTFRGSGRGPYNEQFF.

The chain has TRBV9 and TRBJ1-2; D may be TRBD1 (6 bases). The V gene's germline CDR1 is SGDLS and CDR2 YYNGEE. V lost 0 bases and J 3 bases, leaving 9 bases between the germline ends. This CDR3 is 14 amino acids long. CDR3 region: CASSVVPGDYGYTF. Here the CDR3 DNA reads TGTGCCAGCAGCGTAGTCCCAGGGGACTATGGCTACACCTTC. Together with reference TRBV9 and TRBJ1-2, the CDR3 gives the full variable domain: DSGVTQTPKHLITATGQRVTLRCSPRSGDLSVYWYQQSLDQGLQFLIQYYNGEERAKGNILERFSAQQFPDLHSELNLSSLELGDSALYFCASSVVPGDYGYTFGSGTRLTVV.

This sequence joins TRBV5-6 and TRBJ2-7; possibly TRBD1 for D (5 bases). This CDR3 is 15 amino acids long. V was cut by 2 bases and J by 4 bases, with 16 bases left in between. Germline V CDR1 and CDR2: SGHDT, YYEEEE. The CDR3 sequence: CASSFRVGVRYEQYF. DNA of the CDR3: TGTGCCAGCAGCTTCCGGGTAGGGGTTAGGTACGAGCAGTACTTC.

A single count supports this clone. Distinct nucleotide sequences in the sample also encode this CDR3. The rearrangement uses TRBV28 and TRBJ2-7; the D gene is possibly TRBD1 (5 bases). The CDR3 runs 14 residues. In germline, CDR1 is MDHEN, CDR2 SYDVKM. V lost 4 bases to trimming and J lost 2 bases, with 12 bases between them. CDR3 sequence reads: CASSSGLRTYEQYF. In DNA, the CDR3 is TGTGCCAGCAGTTCAGGGCTTAGAACCTACGAGCAGTACTTC.

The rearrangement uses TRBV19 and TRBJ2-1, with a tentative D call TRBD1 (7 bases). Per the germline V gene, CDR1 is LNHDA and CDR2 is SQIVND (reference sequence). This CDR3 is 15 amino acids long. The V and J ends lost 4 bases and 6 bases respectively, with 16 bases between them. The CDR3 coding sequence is TGTGCCAGTAGTACTCAGGGGGGCAGTATCAATGAGCAGTTCTTC. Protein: CASSTQGGSINEQFF.

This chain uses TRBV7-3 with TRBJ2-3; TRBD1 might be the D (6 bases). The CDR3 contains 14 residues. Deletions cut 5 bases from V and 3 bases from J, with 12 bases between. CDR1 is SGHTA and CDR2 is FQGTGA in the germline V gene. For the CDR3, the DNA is TGTGCCAGCAGCCTACAGGGACGGACAGATACGCAGTATTTT. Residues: CASSLQGRTDTQYF.

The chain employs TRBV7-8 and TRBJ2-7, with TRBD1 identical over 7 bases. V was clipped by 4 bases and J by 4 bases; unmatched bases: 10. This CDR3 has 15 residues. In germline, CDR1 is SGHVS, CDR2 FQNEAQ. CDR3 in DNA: TGTGCCAGCAGCTCCCGGGACAGTTTAAAGTACGAGCAGTACTTC. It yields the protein CASSSRDSLKYEQYF.

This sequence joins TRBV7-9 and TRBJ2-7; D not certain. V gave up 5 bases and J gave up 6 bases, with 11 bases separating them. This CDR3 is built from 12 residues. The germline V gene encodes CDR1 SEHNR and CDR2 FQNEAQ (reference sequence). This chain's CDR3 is CASSLGSLEQYF. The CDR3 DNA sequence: TGTGCCAGCAGCCTAGGATCCCTCGAGCAGTACTTC.

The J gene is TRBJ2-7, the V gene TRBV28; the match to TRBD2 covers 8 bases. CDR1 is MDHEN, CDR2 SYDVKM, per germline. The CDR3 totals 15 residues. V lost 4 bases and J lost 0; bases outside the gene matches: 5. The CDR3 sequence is CASSSLAGLSYEQYF. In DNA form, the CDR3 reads TGTGCCAGCAGTTCCCTAGCGGGCCTCTCCTACGAGCAGTACTTC.

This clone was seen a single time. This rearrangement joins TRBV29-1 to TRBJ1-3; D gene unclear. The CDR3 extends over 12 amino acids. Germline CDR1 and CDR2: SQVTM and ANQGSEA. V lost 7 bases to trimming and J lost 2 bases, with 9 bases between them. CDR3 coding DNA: TGCAGCGCCGGGATACCTGGAAACACCATATATTTT. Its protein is CSAGIPGNTIYF.

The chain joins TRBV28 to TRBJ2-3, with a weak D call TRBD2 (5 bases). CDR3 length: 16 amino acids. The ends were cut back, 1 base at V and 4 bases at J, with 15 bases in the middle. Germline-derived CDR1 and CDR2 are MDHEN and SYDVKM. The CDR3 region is CASSLFGGPAADTQYF. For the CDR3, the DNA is TGTGCCAGCAGTTTATTTGGCGGGCCGGCGGCAGATACGCAGTATTTT.

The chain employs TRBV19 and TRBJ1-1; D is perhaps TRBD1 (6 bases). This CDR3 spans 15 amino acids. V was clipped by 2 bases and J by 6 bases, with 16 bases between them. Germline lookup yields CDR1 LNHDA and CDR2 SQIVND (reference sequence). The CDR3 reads CASSIRAGADAEAFF. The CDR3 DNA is TGTGCCAGTAGTATAAGGGCAGGGGCAGATGCTGAAGCTTTCTTT.

CDR3 region: CASSFGGEGYTF. CDR3 bases: TGCGCCAGCAGCTTCGGGGGCGAGGGCTACACCTTC. This chain connects TRBV5-1 to TRBJ1-2; tentative D call: TRBD1 (6 bases). The germline gives CDR1 SGHRS, CDR2 YFSETQ. CDR3 length: 12 amino acids. Trimming pared 2 bases from V and 8 bases from J, leaving 10 bases between.

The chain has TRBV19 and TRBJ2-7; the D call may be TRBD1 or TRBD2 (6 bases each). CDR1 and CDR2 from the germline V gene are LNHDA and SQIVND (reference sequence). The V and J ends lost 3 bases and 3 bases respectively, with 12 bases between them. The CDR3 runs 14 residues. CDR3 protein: CASSIGGLSYEQYF. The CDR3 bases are TGTGCCAGTAGTATTGGGGGGCTGAGCTACGAGCAGTACTTC. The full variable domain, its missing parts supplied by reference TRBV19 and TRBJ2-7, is DGGITQSPKYLFRKEGQNVTLSCEQNLNHDAMYWYRQDPGQGLRLIYYSQIVNDFQKGDIAEGYSVSREKKESFPLTVTSAQKNPTAFYLCASSIGGLSYEQYFGPGTRLTVT.

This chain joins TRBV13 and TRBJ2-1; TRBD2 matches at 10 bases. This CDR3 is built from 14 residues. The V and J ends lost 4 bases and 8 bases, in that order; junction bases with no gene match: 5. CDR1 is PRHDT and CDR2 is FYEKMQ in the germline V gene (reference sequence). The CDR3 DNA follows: TGTGCCAGCAGCTATGCTAGCGGGAGCGATGAGCAGTTCTTC. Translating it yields CASSYASGSDEQFF.